This is a list of T cell receptor beta chains from one sample in a study of T cell responses to AZD1222 COVID-19 vaccine. Assay used: immunoSEQ multiplex PCR; TCRdb lists only in-frame clones, some missing. Found here are about 120,000 clones, roughly 90% of them singletons; the top ten hold roughly 1.6%. This sample comprised peripheral blood, obtained on day 0 of AZD1222 vaccination. The receptors shown here come from an adult in good health. Both conserved end residues are part of each CDR3. A D gene is named only where the DNA matches it firmly. Only part of the rows carry a size: once, few, many, or a class if the clone is expanded.

CDR3 protein	CDR3 DNA	J gene	D gene	V gene	clone size
CSVTSVSYEQYF	TGCAGCGTGACTAGCGTCTCCTACGAGCAGTACTTC	TRBJ2-7	TRBD2	TRBV29-1	-
CASGLVIRGVADTQYF	TGTGCTAGTGGTTTGGTAATTAGGGGGGTAGCAGATACGCAGTATTTT	TRBJ2-3	-	TRBV12-5	-
CASSPISGISSYEQYF	TGCGCCAGCAGTCCCATTTCAGGGATAAGCTCCTACGAGCAGTACTTC	TRBJ2-7	-	TRBV5-1	-
CASSLTNGRGETQYF	TGTGCCAGCAGCCTGACTAACGGGAGAGGTGAGACCCAGTACTTC	TRBJ2-5	-	TRBV21-1	-
CASSQSLGQGRDTQYF	TGTGCCAGCAGCCAAAGTCTTGGGCAGGGTAGAGATACGCAGTATTTT	TRBJ2-3	-	TRBV3-1/TRBV3-2	-
CSVELAGEETQYF	TGCAGCGTTGAGCTAGCGGGAGAAGAGACCCAGTACTTC	TRBJ2-5	TRBD2	TRBV29-1	-
CASSRLPGTGGSPLHF	TGCGCCAGCAGCCGTCTCCCCGGGACAGGGGGATCACCCCTCCACTTT	TRBJ1-6	TRBD1	TRBV4-1	-
CASRRTAQGDEQFF	TGTGCCAGCAGGCGGACAGCCCAAGGGGATGAGCAGTTCTTC	TRBJ2-1	-	TRBV6-5	-
CASSVGDGAYEQYF	TGTGCCAGCAGCGTTGGGGACGGAGCCTACGAGCAGTACTTC	TRBJ2-7	-	TRBV9	-
CASTHQGTGELFF	TGTGCCAGCACCCATCAGGGCACCGGGGAGCTGTTTTTT	TRBJ2-2	-	TRBV7-3	-
CASSQETGVVETQYF	TGTGCCAGCAGCCAAGAGACAGGGGTGGTGGAGACCCAGTACTTC	TRBJ2-5	TRBD1	TRBV3-1/TRBV3-2	-
CASSLWSINEQFF	TGTGCCAGCAGCTTATGGAGCATCAATGAGCAGTTCTTC	TRBJ2-1	-	TRBV27	once
CASSEVTGLSSRYGYTF	TGTGCCAGCAGTGAGGTCACAGGTTTATCTTCGCGCTATGGCTACACCTTC	TRBJ1-2	-	TRBV2	-
CASSFMGRGEETQYF	TGCGCCAGCAGCTTTATGGGTAGAGGGGAAGAGACCCAGTACTTC	TRBJ2-5	-	TRBV5-1	-
CASSESTSRYNEQFF	TGCGCCAGCAGTGAGTCGACTAGCAGGTACAATGAGCAGTTCTTC	TRBJ2-1	TRBD2	TRBV10-1	-
CASSGDSFYRQYF	TGTGCCAGCTCAGGGGACAGTTTTTATCGGCAGTACTTC	TRBJ2-7	TRBD1	TRBV2	few
CASSGLAGDTGELFF	TGTGCCAGCAGTGGACTAGCGGGAGATACGGGGGAGCTGTTTTTT	TRBJ2-2	TRBD2	TRBV6-4	few
CATSVGGQGIYEQYF	TGTGCCACCAGCGTAGGGGGACAGGGGATCTACGAGCAGTACTTC	TRBJ2-7	TRBD1	TRBV15	-
CAWSKGANTEAFF	TGTGCCTGGAGTAAAGGGGCGAACACTGAAGCTTTCTTT	TRBJ1-1	-	TRBV30	-
CASGTGGAYEQYF	TGTGCCAGCGGGACAGGGGGCGCCTACGAGCAGTACTTC	TRBJ2-7	TRBD1	TRBV7-2	-
CASLSPTTDTQYF	TGTGCCAGCCTTAGTCCCACCACAGATACGCAGTATTTT	TRBJ2-3	-	TRBV6-5	-
CASLPGQGDEGQYF	TGTGCCAGTCTCCCGGGACAGGGGGATGAAGGGCAGTACTTC	TRBJ2-7	TRBD1	TRBV28	once
CASSPEEVAVGNQPQHF	TGCGCCAGCAGCCCCGAGGAAGTCGCGGTTGGAAATCAGCCCCAGCATTTT	TRBJ1-5	-	TRBV5-1	-
CASSQGRGGMVETQYF	TGCGCCAGCAGCCAAGGCCGCGGGGGCATGGTGGAGACCCAGTACTTC	TRBJ2-5	-	TRBV4-1	-
CASSVEGSGGGEQYF	TGTGCCAGCAGCGTAGAGGGGTCGGGGGGAGGCGAGCAGTACTTC	TRBJ2-7	TRBD2	TRBV9	few
CASSLGGGRNYEQYF	TGTGCCAGCAGCTTAGGAGGCGGGAGGAACTACGAGCAGTACTTC	TRBJ2-7	TRBD2	TRBV7-8	-
CASSQDQGTGGYTF	TGTGCCAGCAGCCAAGATCAGGGGACGGGAGGCTACACCTTC	TRBJ1-2	-	TRBV14	-
CATSTGATQPQHF	TGTGCCACTTCGACAGGGGCCACCCAGCCCCAGCATTTT	TRBJ1-5	TRBD1	TRBV27	-
CASSPGLSPGEGRNYGYTF	TGCGCCAGCAGCCCAGGCCTTTCTCCTGGGGAAGGGAGGAACTATGGCTACACCTTC	TRBJ1-2	-	TRBV4-3	few
CASSWGPASSGANVLTF	TGTGCCAGCAGCTGGGGTCCCGCAAGCTCTGGGGCCAACGTCCTGACTTTC	TRBJ2-6	-	TRBV7-3	-
CSALAGYGYTF	TGCAGCGCTTTAGCGGGGTATGGCTACACCTTC	TRBJ1-2	-	TRBV29-1	-
CSVVSGGNQPQHF	TGCAGCGTTGTTTCAGGGGGCAATCAGCCCCAGCATTTT	TRBJ1-5	-	TRBV29-1	once
CASSDSQGSRGEKLFF	TGTGCCAGCAGTGATTCACAGGGGAGCAGAGGTGAAAAACTGTTTTTT	TRBJ1-4	TRBD1	TRBV2	-
CATSDLSGRAPNNEQFF	TGTGCCACCAGTGATTTGAGCGGGAGGGCCCCCAACAATGAGCAGTTCTTC	TRBJ2-1	TRBD2	TRBV24-1	-
CASSELSGSQETQYF	TGTGCCAGCAGTGAACTGTCAGGGAGTCAAGAGACCCAGTACTTC	TRBJ2-5	-	TRBV6-1	-
CASSQGTSGAHYTQYF	TGCGCCAGCAGCCAAGGGACTAGCGGAGCTCACTATACGCAGTATTTT	TRBJ2-3	TRBD2	TRBV4-3	once
CAWSVGGVGFPQHF	TGTGCCTGGAGTGTAGGAGGGGTTGGCTTTCCCCAGCATTTT	TRBJ1-5	-	TRBV30	-
CASSYWPYNEQFF	TGTGCCAGCAGTTACTGGCCTTACAATGAGCAGTTCTTC	TRBJ2-1	-	TRBV6-5	-
CASSYVPDLRSYEQYF	TGTGCCAGCAGTTACGTTCCCGACCTCCGCTCCTACGAGCAGTACTTC	TRBJ2-7	-	TRBV6-5	-
CASSPGALPNTEAFF	TGTGCCAGTAGTCCGGGAGCGCTGCCGAACACTGAAGCTTTCTTT	TRBJ1-1	-	TRBV19	few
CASSLEGTGSYEQYF	TGTGCCAGCAGCTTGGAAGGGACAGGATCCTACGAGCAGTACTTC	TRBJ2-7	TRBD1	TRBV5-4	-
CASSPHSPPGNTIYF	TGTGCCAGCTCACCACACTCGCCTCCGGGAAACACCATATATTTT	TRBJ1-3	-	TRBV18	-
CASTSPGSGYTF	TGTGCCAGCACCTCCCCAGGGAGCGGCTACACCTTC	TRBJ1-2	-	TRBV28	-
CASSSIRGQGTSTDTQYF	TGTGCCAGCAGCTCTATTAGAGGACAGGGGACCAGCACAGATACGCAGTATTTT	TRBJ2-3	TRBD1	TRBV11-2	-
CSVDYPLANQETQYF	TGCAGCGTTGATTACCCACTAGCGAACCAAGAGACCCAGTACTTC	TRBJ2-5	TRBD2	TRBV29-1	-
CASSAPRQGIYSTDTQYF	TGTGCCAGCAGCGCCCCTCGACAGGGGATTTATAGCACAGATACGCAGTATTTT	TRBJ2-3	TRBD1	TRBV9	once
CASSVGGIGTEAFF	TGTGCCAGCAGCGTGGGGGGGATCGGCACTGAAGCTTTCTTT	TRBJ1-1	-	TRBV7-9	-
CASSADGLAPSYNEQFF	TGTGCCAGCAGCGCAGACGGACTAGCGCCCTCCTACAATGAGCAGTTCTTC	TRBJ2-1	TRBD2	TRBV9	-
CASTPSPLQGGLFF	TGTGCCAGCACCCCCAGTCCCCTTCAGGGAGGACTGTTTTTT	TRBJ1-4	-	TRBV28	-
CASSLAQVNEKLFF	TGTGCCAGCAGCTTAGCACAGGTCAATGAAAAACTGTTTTTT	TRBJ1-4	-	TRBV7-9	-
CATSSRVFGYTF	TGTGCCACCAGTTCCAGGGTTTTTGGCTACACCTTC	TRBJ1-2	-	TRBV24-1	-
CAWSVPAGDEQFF	TGTGCCTGGAGTGTACCTGCGGGAGATGAGCAGTTCTTC	TRBJ2-1	TRBD2	TRBV30	-
CASSLTSGSNYEQYF	TGTGCCAGCAGCTTGACTAGCGGGAGTAACTACGAGCAGTACTTC	TRBJ2-7	TRBD2	TRBV13	-
CASSATGSNEKLFF	TGTGCCAGCAGCGCGACAGGTAGTAATGAAAAACTGTTTTTT	TRBJ1-4	-	TRBV9	-